The present T cell receptor beta chain was sequenced within a study of T-cell reconstitution after alpha-beta-depleted transplantation in children. Looked up from germline, CDR1 is LGHNA and CDR2 is YNFKEQ. The CDR3 is 16 amino acids. Deletions cut 0 bases from V and 1 base from J, with 12 bases between. Preparation of the TCRbeta library used unique molecular identifiers. TCRdb reanalysed the PCR reads using MiXCR and keeps one entry per CDR3 protein. The data show a few hundred thousand distinct CDR3 sequences, with approximately 10% seen just once and about 5% held by the top ten. This clonotype was obtained from a human donor who donated a stem cell graft to a child with acute myeloid leukemia. Specimen: PBMCs from the stem cell graft donor, collected from the stem cell graft. The rearrangement joins TRBV4-2 to TRBJ1-2; unclear D gene. The chain's CDR3 is CASSQDPGSFNYGYTF. The DNA of the CDR3 is TGTGCCAGCAGCCAAGATCCCGGATCGTTTAACTATGGCTACACCTTC.